These T cell receptor beta chains were read from a single sample in a study of response to subunit inactivated influenza vaccine. TCRdb used MiXCR to reprocess the RT-PCR reads, holding one entry per CDR3 protein. The table shows approximately 520,000 distinct CDR3 sequences, with about 15% occurring only once. The source was CD4+ T cells sorted from PBMCs, collected less than 30 months after vaccination. These receptors all come from a man in his fifties or sixties who received an inactivated influenza vaccine. The CDR3 runs from the conserved cysteine through the conserved F or W. The order of the fields is D gene, V gene, clone size, J gene, CDR3 protein, CDR3 DNA. D genes are given only for firm matches. Size tells how often a clone was seen (once, few, many) or the class of an expanded clone, and some rows leave it out.

-	TRBV3-1	-	TRBJ1-2	CASSQTVDYGYTF	TGTGCCAGCAGCCAGACAGTTGACTATGGCTACACCTTC
TRBD1	TRBV7-2	-	TRBJ1-4	CASSIHYTGANEKLFF	TGTGCCAGCAGTATCCACTACACAGGGGCTAATGAAAAACTGTTTTTT
-	TRBV5-1	few	TRBJ2-6	CASSFRDGANVLTF	TGCGCCAGCAGCTTCAGGGATGGGGCCAACGTCCTGACTTTC
TRBD1	TRBV18	few	TRBJ2-1	CASSDRALTYNEQFF	TGTGCCAGCTCAGACAGGGCCCTCACCTACAATGAGCAGTTCTTC
-	TRBV5-1	-	TRBJ2-5	CASSSGTPGQTQYF	TGCGCCAGCAGCTCCGGGACGCCCGGTCAGACCCAGTACTTC
TRBD1	TRBV11-1	-	TRBJ2-5	CASSSTGGEKTQYF	TGTGCCAGCAGCTCGACAGGGGGCGAGAAGACCCAGTACTTC
-	TRBV6-2/TRBV6-3	-	TRBJ1-5	CASSLDRIPNQPQHF	TGTGCCAGCAGTCTTGACAGGATACCCAATCAGCCCCAGCATTTT
TRBD1	TRBV15	-	TRBJ2-1	CATSLRTGTDNEQFF	TGTGCCACCAGCTTACGGACAGGGACGGATAATGAGCAGTTCTTC
TRBD2	TRBV20-1	-	TRBJ2-1	CSASGGANPFDEQFF	TGCAGTGCTAGCGGGGGGGCCAACCCGTTCGATGAGCAGTTCTTC
-	TRBV6-2/TRBV6-3	few	TRBJ2-5	CASSSRPPGETQYF	TGTGCCAGCAGTTCCCGACCACCCGGGGAGACCCAGTACTTC
-	TRBV20-1	-	TRBJ1-1	CSARVGGGNTEAFF	TGCAGTGCTAGGGTGGGAGGTGGGAACACTGAAGCTTTCTTT
TRBD2	TRBV6-2/TRBV6-3	-	TRBJ2-5	CASSPSGTSGITQYF	TGTGCCAGCAGCCCTTCCGGGACTAGCGGTATAACCCAGTACTTC
-	TRBV20-1	many	TRBJ2-2	CSAREPHRPLGELFF	TGCAGTGCTAGAGAGCCCCATCGGCCCCTGGGGGAGCTGTTTTTT
-	TRBV7-8	few	TRBJ1-2	CASSFLTVVRTNGYTF	TGTGCCAGCAGCTTTTTGACCGTCGTAAGAACGAATGGCTACACCTTC
-	TRBV3-1	-	TRBJ2-1	CASRSVGTEGNEQFF	TGTGCCAGCAGATCAGTCGGGACGGAGGGGAATGAGCAGTTCTTC
-	TRBV6-2/TRBV6-3	few	TRBJ2-3	CASSSTGPKGQYF	TGTGCCAGCAGTTCGACAGGCCCGAAGGGGCAGTATTTT